This record covers a single T cell receptor beta chain. This record comes from a study of blood T cell repertoires in COVID-19. Study summary: Both acute and convalescent COVID-19 samples were obtained from the United States, Italy and Spain. Sources were T cells, B-cell-depleted T cells, or PBMCs; the material itself was cDNA or gDNA.

The germline V gene encodes CDR1 SEHNR and CDR2 FQNEAQ (reference sequence). The CDR3 has 16 amino acids. J lost 2 bases, V lost 2 bases, and 3 bases had no gene match. Per the original methods: Cell counts per sample came from amplifying reference gene primers. Clones were sequenced by immunoSEQ multiplex PCR, and TCRdb holds only the in-frame ones, with some missing. The V and J calls and clone size come from that table; D and trimming were worked out from the DNA. This table holds about 50,000 clones, about 89% found once. This clonotype originated in a human donor in a cohort sampled during active COVID-19. Material: peripheral blood. This chain links TRBV7-9 with TRBJ1-3, with 10 bases fitting TRBD1. The CDR3 reads CASSLSGQGAGNTIYF. The CDR3 nucleotides read TGTGCCAGCAGCTTAAGTGGACAGGGGGCTGGAAACACCATATATTTT.